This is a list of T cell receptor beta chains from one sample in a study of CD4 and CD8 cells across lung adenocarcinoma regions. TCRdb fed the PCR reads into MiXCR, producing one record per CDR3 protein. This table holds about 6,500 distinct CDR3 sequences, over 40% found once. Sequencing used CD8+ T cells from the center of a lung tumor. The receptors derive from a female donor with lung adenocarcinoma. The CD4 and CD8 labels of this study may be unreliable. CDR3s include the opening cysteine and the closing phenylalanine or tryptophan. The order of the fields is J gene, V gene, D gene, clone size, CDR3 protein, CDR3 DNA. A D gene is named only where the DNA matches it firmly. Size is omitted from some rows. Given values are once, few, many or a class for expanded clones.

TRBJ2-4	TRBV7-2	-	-	CGGSGVGGKNTQYF	TGTGGCGGCTCGGGGGTGGGTGGCAAAAATACGCAGTATTTC
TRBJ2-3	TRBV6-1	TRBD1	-	CASSHRGTGGPDAQSF	TGTGCCAGCTCCCACCGGGGGACAGGGGGACCAGATGCGCAGTCTTTT
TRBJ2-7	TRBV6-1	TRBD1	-	CASRAGQGIYNEQYF	TGTGCCAGCAGGGCCGGACAGGGGATCTACAATGAGCAGTACTTC
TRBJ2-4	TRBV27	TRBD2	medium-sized	CASRTGGANIQYF	TGTGCCAGCAGGACGGGGGGGGCAAACATTCAGTACTTC
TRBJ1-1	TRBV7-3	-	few	CASSLTTGNSAFF	TGTGCCAGCAGCTTAACGACGGGTAACAGCGCTTTCTTT
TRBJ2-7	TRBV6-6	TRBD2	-	CASRGRGAENTQYF	TGTGCCAGCAGGGGGCGGGGGGCCGAAAATACGCAGTACTTC
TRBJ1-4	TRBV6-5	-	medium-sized	CASRPTGWSEKLFF	TGTGCCAGCAGACCTACCGGGTGGAGTGAAAAACTGTTTTTT
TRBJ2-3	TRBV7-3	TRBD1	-	CASSMDRGSDTQYF	TGTGCCAGCAGCATGGACAGGGGGTCAGATACGCAGTATTTT
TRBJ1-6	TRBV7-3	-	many	CASSPPLHF	TGTGCCAGCAGCCCACCCCTCCACTTT
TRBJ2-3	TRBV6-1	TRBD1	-	CARGLGGRVTETQYF	TGTGCCAGGGGGCTAGGGGGCAGAGTCACAGAGACCCAGTATTTC
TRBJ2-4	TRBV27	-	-	CATGPCATNTQYF	TGTGCCACGGGGCCCTGTGCCACGAACACGCAGTACTTC
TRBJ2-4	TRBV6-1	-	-	CASSPRGGAQNIQYF	TGTGCCAGCAGTCCCCGGGGCGGTGCCCAAAACATTCAGTACTTC
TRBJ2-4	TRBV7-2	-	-	CASSLAGLGARDTQYF	TGTGCCAGCAGCTTAGCGGGACTGGGAGCCAGAGACACTCAGTACTTC
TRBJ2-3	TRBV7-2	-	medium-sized	CASSPDYLTDTQYF	TGTGCCAGCAGCCCGGACTACCTCACAGATACGCAGTATTTT
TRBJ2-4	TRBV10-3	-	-	CAGGAVGLGQKTQYF	TGTGCCGGGGGCGCCGTCGGCCTTGGCCAAAAGACTCAGTACTTC
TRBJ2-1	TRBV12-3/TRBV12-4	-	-	CASSPQGPWDEQFF	TGTGCCAGCAGTCCTCAGGGCCCTTGGGATGAGCAGTTCTTC
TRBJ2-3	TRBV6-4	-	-	CASSDSPSGGGTDTQYF	TGTGCCAGCAGTGACTCCCCCTCCGGGGGCGGCACAGATACGCAGTATTTT
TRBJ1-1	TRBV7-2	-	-	CASTQTRNTEAFF	TGTGCCAGCACACAAACAAGGAACACTGAAGCTTTCTTT
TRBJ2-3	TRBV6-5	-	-	CASSYSAGAFPFNTGTQYF	TGTGCCAGCAGTTACTCGGCGGGGGCCTTCCCATTTAACACCGGGACGCAGTATTTT
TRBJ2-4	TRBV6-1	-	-	CASSGRGAGLGATDTQYF	TGTGCCAGCAGTGGCCGAGGGGCGGGGCTGGGAGCCACAGACACGCAGTACTTC
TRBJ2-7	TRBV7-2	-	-	CASSSLSGVVYEQYF	TGTGCCAGCAGCTCCCTCTCTGGGGTTGTATACGAGCAGTACTTC
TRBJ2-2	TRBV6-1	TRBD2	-	CASTGGGGGNTGELFF	TGTGCCAGCACCGGGGGGGGGGGAGGGAACACCGGGGAGCTGTTTTTT
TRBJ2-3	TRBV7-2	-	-	CASSLTASFLSTSTDTQYF	TGTGCCAGCAGCTTAACCGCTAGCTTCCTATCCACTAGCACAGATACGCAGTATTTT
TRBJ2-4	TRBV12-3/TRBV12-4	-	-	CASSFGGAENIQYF	TGTGCCAGCAGTTTTGGGGGGGCTGAAAACATTCAGTACTTC
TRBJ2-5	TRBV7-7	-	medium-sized	CASRKGVADVETQYF	TGTGCTAGCAGGAAAGGAGTAGCGGACGTTGAGACCCAGTACTTC
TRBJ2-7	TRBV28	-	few	CASSFYAFGGAAYEQYF	TGTGCCAGCAGTTTTTACGCGTTTGGGGGGGCGGCCTACGAGCAGTACTTC
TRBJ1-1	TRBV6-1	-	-	CASSTHLESEAFF	TGTGCCAGCAGTACCCACTTGGAATCTGAAGCTTTCTTT
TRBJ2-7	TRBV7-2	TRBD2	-	CASSPRRGLAKDTQYF	TGTGCCAGCAGCCCCCGGCGGGGGTTAGCCAAAGATACGCAGTACTTC
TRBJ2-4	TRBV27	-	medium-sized	CASSGRLAKNIQYF	TGTGCCAGCAGTGGAAGGTTAGCCAAAAACATTCAGTACTTC
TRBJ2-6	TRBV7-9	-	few	CASSSGGTGANVLTF	TGTGCCAGCAGCTCCGGGGGAACTGGGGCCAACGTCCTGACTTTC
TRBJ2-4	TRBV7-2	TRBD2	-	CAGLAGNTQYF	TGCGCGGGCCTAGCGGGGAACACCCAGTACTTC
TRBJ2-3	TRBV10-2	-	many	CASSPAVTTDTQYF	TGCGCCAGCAGCCCCGCCGTCACTACAGATACGCAGTATTTT
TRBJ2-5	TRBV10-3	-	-	CGTGPGGRGQETQYF	TGTGGCACGGGCCCCGGGGGCCGAGGCCAAGAGACCCAGTACTTC
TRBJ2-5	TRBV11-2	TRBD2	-	CASSPEGGLAGGRQTQYF	TGTGCCAGCAGCCCGGAGGGGGGTCTAGCGGGGGGCAGGCAGACCCAGTACTTC
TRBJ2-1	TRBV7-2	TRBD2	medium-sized	CASRLAGSSYNEQFF	TGTGCCAGCAGGTTAGCGGGCAGCTCCTACAATGAGCAGTTCTTC
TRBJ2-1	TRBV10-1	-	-	CASSAQGLLLYF	TGCGCCAGCAGTGCCCAGGGACTGCTATTGTACTTC
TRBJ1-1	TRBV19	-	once	CASSIAWGVNTEAFF	TGTGCCAGTAGTATAGCATGGGGGGTGAACACTGAAGCTTTCTTT
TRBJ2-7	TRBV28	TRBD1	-	CASSLTLGPQGDRTYEQYF	TGTGCCAGCAGTCTAACCCTCGGACCCCAGGGGGACCGGACCTACGAGCAGTACTTC
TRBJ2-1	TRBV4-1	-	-	CASSQALSSYNEQFF	TGCGCCAGCAGCCAAGCACTCAGCTCCTACAATGAGCAGTTCTTC
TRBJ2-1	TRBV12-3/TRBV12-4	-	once	CASSLACEQFF	TGTGCCAGCAGTCTAGCTTGCGAGCAGTTCTTC
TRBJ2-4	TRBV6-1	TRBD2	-	CASSEVGGGGGNKDTQYF	TGTGCCAGCAGTGAAGTGGGGGGCGGGGGGGGGAACAAAGATACGCAGTACTTC
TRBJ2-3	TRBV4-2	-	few	CASSQRTGDTQYF	TGTGCCAGCAGCCAACGGACTGGAGATACGCAGTATTTT
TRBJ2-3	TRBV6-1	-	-	CAGGGGGGADTQYF	TGTGCGGGCGGAGGGGGCGGGGGCGCAGATACGCAGTACTTT
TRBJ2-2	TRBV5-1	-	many	CASGELANTGELFF	TGCGCCAGCGGGGAGTTAGCGAACACCGGGGAGCTGTTTTTT
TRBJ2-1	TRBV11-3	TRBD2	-	CASSLGGASGSRLYNEQFF	TGTGCCAGCAGCTTAGGAGGGGCTAGCGGGAGCCGATTGTACAATGAGCAGTTCTTC
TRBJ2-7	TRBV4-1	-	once	CASSQDLGTAAYEQYF	TGCGCCAGCAGCCAAGATCTTGGGACCGCGGCCTACGAGCAGTACTTC
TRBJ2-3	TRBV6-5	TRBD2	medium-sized	CASSYSFGGGTDTQYF	TGTGCCAGCAGTTACTCCTTTGGGGGGGGCACAGATACGCAGTATTTT
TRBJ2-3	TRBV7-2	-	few	CASSFGTSTDTQYF	TGTGCCAGCAGCTTCGGGACTAGCACAGATACGCAGTATTTT
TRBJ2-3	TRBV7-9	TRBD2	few	CASSPGTSGGLGTDTQYF	TGTGCCAGCAGCCCCGGGACTAGCGGGGGTTTGGGGACAGATACGCAGTATTTT
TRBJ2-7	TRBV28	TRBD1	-	CASSKRQGAPYEQYF	TGTGCCAGCAGCAAAAGACAGGGGGCTCCCTACGAGCAGTACTTC
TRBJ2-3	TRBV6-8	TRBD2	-	CPSRVSGGPGTNTQYF	TGTCCCAGCCGCGTCTCGGGGGGGCCTGGCACAAACACTCAGTATTTT
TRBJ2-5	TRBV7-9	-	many	CASSRTAGAFGETQYF	TGTGCCAGCTCCAGGACCGCAGGGGCGTTCGGGGAGACCCAGTACTTC